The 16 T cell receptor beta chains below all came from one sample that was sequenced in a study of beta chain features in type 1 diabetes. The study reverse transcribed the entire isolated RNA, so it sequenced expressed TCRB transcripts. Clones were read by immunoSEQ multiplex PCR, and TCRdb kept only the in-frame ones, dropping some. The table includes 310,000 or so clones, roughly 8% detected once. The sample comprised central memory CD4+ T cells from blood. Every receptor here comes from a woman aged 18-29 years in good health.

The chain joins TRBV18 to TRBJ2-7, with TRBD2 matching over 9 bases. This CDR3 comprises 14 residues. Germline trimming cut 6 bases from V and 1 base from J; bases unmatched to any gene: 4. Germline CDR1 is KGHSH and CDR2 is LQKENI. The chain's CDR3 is CASSPLAGSYEQYF. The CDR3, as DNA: TGTGCCAGCTCCCCCCTAGCGGGGTCCTACGAGCAGTACTTC.

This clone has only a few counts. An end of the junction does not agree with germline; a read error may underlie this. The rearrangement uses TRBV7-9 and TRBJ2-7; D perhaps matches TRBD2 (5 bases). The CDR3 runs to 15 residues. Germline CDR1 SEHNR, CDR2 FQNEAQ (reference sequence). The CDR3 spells CASSYRGSSSNEQYF. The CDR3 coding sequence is TGTGCCAGCAGCTATCGCGGGTCAAGCTCCAACGAGCAGTACTTC. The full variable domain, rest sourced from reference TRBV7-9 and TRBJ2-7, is DTGVSQNPRHKITKRGQNVTFRCDPISEHNRLYWYRQTLGQGPEFLTYFQNEAQLEKSRLLSDRFSAERPKGSFSTLEIQRTEQGDSAMYLCASSYRGSSSNEQYFGPGTRLTVT.

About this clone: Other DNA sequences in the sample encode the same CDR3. The CDR3, as DNA: TGTGCCAGCAGCCCGGGACGGCTGAACGAGCAGTACTTC. Protein: CASSPGRLNEQYF. The rearrangement uses TRBV7-2 and TRBJ2-7; perhaps D is TRBD1 or TRBD2 (5 bases each). V was trimmed by 5 bases and J by 5 bases, leaving 13 bases between them. Germline CDR1 SGHTA, CDR2 FQGNSA. This CDR3 spans 13 amino acids.

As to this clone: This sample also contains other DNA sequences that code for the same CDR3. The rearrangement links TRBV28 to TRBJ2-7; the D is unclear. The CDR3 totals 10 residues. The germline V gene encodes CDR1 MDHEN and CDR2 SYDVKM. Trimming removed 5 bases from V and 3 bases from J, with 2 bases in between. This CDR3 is CASSRYEQYF. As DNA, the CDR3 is TGTGCCAGCAGTCGCTACGAGCAGTACTTC.

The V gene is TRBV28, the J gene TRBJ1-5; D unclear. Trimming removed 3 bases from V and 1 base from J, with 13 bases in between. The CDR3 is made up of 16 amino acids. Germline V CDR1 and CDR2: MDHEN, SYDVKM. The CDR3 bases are TGTGCCAGCAGTTTTTTGGCGAGGGTGAGCAATCAGCCCCAGCATTTT. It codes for CASSFLARVSNQPQHF.

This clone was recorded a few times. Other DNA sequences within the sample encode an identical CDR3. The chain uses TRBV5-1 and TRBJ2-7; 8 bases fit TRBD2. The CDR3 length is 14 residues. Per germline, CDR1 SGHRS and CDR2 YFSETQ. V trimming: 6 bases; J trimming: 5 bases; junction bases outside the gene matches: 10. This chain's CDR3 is CASTGRPGRDEQYF. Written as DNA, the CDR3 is TGCGCCAGCACTGGACGTCCCGGGAGGGACGAGCAGTACTTC. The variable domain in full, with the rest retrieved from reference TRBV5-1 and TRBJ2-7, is KAGVTQTPRYLIKTRGQQVTLSCSPISGHRSVSWYQQTPGQGLQFLFEYFSETQRNKGNFPGRFSGRQFSNSRSEMNVSTLELGDSALYLCASTGRPGRDEQYFGPGTRLTVT.

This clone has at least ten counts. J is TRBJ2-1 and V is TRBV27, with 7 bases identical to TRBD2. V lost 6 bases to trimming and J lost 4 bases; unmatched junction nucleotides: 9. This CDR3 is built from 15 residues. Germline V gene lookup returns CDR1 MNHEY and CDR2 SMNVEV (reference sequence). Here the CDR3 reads CASRNGASGYNEQFF. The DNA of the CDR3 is TGTGCCAGCAGAAATGGGGCTAGCGGATACAATGAGCAGTTCTTC.

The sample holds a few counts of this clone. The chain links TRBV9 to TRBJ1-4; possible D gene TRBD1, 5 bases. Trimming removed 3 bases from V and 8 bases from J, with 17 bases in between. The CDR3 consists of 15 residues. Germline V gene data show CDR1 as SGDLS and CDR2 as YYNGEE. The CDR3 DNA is TGTGCCAGCAGCGCGGCCGGGGGGTCTCTCGAAAAACTGTTTTTT. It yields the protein CASSAAGGSLEKLFF.

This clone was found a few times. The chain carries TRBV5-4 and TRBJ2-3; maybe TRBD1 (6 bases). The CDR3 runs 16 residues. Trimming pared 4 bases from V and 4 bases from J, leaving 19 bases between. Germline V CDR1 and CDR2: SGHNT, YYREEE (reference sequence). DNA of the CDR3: TGTGCCAGCAGCCAGGGGCAGGATAGGTTCTCAGATACGCAGTATTTT. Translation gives CASSQGQDRFSDTQYF.

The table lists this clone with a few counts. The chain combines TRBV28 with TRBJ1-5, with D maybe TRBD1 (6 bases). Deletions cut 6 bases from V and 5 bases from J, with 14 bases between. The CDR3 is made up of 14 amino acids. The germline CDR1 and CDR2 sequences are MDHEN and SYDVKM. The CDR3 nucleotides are TGTGCCAGCAGCTCCGGACAGTTCCATCAGCCCCAGCATTTT. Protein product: CASSSGQFHQPQHF.

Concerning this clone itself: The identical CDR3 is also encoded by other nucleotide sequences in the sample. The DNA for the CDR3 is TGTGCCAGCAGTTTGCGCTACGAGCAGTACTTC. This gives the protein CASSLRYEQYF. This chain connects TRBV28 to TRBJ2-7; D is ambiguous. Trimming pared 3 bases from V and 3 bases from J, leaving 3 bases between. CDR1 is MDHEN and CDR2 is SYDVKM in the germline V gene. The CDR3 extends over 11 amino acids.

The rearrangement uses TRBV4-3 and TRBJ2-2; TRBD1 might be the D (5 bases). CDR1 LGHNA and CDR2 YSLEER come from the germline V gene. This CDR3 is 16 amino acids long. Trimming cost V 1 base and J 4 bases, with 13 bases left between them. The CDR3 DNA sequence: TGCGCCAGCAGCCAAGGAAAATACAGGTCCACCGGGGAGCTGTTTTTT. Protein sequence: CASSQGKYRSTGELFF.

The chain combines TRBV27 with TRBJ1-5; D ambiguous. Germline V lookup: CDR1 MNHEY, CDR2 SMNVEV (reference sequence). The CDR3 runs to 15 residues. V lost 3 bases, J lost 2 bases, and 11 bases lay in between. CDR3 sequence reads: CASSFLPLGNQPQHF. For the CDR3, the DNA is TGTGCCAGCAGTTTCCTCCCATTAGGCAATCAGCCCCAGCATTTT.

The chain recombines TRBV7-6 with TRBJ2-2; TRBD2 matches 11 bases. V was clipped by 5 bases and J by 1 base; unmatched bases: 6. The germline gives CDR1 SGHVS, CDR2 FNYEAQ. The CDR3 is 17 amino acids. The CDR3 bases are TGTGCCAGCAGCCTACGACTAGCGGGATTGAACACCGGGGAGCTGTTTTTT. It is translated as CASSLRLAGLNTGELFF.

The CDR3 sequence is CASSSQTGSTDTQYF. The DNA for the CDR3 is TGTGCCAGCAGCTCGCAGACAGGTAGCACAGATACGCAGTATTTT. The rearrangement joins TRBV7-2 to TRBJ2-3, with a possible D match to TRBD1 (6 bases). V was shortened by 4 bases and J by 0 bases, with 11 bases between the two germline ends. Germline CDR1 and CDR2: SGHTA and FQGNSA. The CDR3 totals 15 residues.

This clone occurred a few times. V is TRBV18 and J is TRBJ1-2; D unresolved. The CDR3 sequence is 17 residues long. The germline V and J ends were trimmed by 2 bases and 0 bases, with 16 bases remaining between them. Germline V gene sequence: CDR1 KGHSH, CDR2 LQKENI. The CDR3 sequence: CASSPYSLLNANYGYTF. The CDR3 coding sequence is TGTGCCAGCTCACCATACAGCTTGTTGAATGCTAACTATGGCTACACCTTC.